The 7 T cell receptor beta chains in this list originate from one sample, sequenced in a study of blood T cell repertoires in COVID-19. Sequenced by immunoSEQ multiplex PCR; TCRdb stores in-frame clones only, minus some. Of roughly 41,000 clones listed, 84% were seen once; the top ten hold over 1.5%. Sequencing was carried out using peripheral blood. The receptors originated from a man in his 60s with COVID-19, enrolled during active disease.

The V gene is TRBV7-8, the J gene TRBJ1-6; unclear D gene. Trimming took 6 bases from V and 5 from J, leaving 20 bases between them. CDR1 is SGHVS and CDR2 is FQNEAQ in the germline V gene. This CDR3 is 17 amino acids long. CDR3 in amino acids: CASRSEGFGTDNSPLHF. The CDR3 bases are TGTGCCAGCAGATCCGAGGGTTTTGGTACAGATAATTCACCCCTCCACTTT.

The rearrangement joins TRBV19 to TRBJ2-2; D call uncertain. The germline CDR1 and CDR2 sequences are LNHDA and SQIVND (reference sequence). The CDR3 runs to 14 residues. Trimming cost V 6 bases and J 4 bases, with 12 bases left between them. CDR3 loop: CASRPGEITGELFF. CDR3 in DNA: TGTGCCAGTAGACCCGGAGAGATCACCGGGGAGCTGTTTTTT.

This clone was observed a single time. The CDR3 spells CASLEQKNTEAFF. CDR3 coding DNA: TGTGCCAGCTTAGAACAGAAGAACACTGAAGCTTTCTTT. The chain recombines TRBV18 with TRBJ1-1; D unresolved. Trimming cost V 7 bases and J 1 base, with 10 bases left between them. Per the germline V gene, CDR1 is KGHSH and CDR2 is LQKENI. This CDR3 has 13 amino acids.

The chain recombines TRBV4-2 with TRBJ2-5; D remains unclear. Germline CDR1 reads LGHNA; CDR2 reads YNFKEQ. CDR3 length: 13 amino acids. V was cut by 1 base and J by 2 bases, with 5 bases left in between. CDR3 in DNA: TGTGCCAGCAGCCAAGGTAATCAAGAGACCCAGTACTTC. It encodes CASSQGNQETQYF.

This clone was seen a few times. J is TRBJ1-2 and V is TRBV18; D may be TRBD1 (6 bases). CDR3 length equals 16 residues. The germline gives CDR1 KGHSH, CDR2 LQKENI. V was pared by 1 base and J by 3 bases, with 15 bases between. The CDR3 DNA follows: TGTGCCAGCTCACCACGACAGGCCGGGTGGGACTATGGCTACACCTTC. Amino acids: CASSPRQAGWDYGYTF.

This clone was counted a few times. V gene TRBV29-1 combines with J gene TRBJ1-4; 8 bases are shared with TRBD1. Germline-derived CDR1 and CDR2 are SQVTM and ANQGSEA. This CDR3 spans 13 amino acids. V dropped 4 bases and J dropped 10; count of bases not matched to a gene: 8. The chain's CDR3 is CSVATGEVGKLFF. CDR3 nucleotide sequence: TGCAGCGTTGCGACAGGGGAAGTGGGAAAACTGTTTTTT.

The chain joins TRBV27 to TRBJ2-7, with 8 bases lining up with TRBD1. CDR1 is MNHEY and CDR2 is SMNVEV in the germline V gene (reference sequence). V lost 4 bases to trimming and J lost 4 bases; unmatched junction nucleotides: 12. The CDR3 is made up of 16 amino acids. CDR3 bases: TGTGCCAGCAGTTCAAACCAGGGGGCGAACAGGTACGAGCAGTACTTC. This sequence encodes CASSSNQGANRYEQYF.